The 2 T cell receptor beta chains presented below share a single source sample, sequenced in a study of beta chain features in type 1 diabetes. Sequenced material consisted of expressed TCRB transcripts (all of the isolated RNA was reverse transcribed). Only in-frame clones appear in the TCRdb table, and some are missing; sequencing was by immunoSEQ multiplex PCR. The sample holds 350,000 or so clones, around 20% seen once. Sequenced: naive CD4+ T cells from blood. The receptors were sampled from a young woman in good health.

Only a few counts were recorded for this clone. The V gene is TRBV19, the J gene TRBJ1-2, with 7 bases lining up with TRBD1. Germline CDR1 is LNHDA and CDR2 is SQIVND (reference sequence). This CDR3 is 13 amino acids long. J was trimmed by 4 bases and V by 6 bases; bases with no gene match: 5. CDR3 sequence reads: CASSPTGIYGYTF. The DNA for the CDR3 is TGTGCCAGTAGCCCGACAGGGATCTATGGCTACACCTTC.

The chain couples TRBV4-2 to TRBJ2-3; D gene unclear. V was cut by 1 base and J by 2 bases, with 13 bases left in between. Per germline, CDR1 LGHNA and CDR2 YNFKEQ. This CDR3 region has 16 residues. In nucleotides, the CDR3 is TGTGCCAGCAGCCAAGGTAGAATCCGCGCCACAGATACGCAGTATTTT. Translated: CASSQGRIRATDTQYF.